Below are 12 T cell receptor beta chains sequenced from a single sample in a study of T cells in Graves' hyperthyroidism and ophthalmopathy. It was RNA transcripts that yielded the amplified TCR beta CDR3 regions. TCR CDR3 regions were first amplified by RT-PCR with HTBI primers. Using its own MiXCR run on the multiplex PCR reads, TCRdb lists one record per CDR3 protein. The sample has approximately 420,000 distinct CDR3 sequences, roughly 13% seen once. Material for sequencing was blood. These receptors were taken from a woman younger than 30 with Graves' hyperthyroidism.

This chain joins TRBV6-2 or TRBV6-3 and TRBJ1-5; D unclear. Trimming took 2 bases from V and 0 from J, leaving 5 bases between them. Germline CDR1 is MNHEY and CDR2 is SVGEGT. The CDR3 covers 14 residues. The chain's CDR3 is CASSYSVSNQPQHF. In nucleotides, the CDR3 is TGTGCCAGCAGTTACAGCGTTAGCAATCAGCCCCAGCATTTT.

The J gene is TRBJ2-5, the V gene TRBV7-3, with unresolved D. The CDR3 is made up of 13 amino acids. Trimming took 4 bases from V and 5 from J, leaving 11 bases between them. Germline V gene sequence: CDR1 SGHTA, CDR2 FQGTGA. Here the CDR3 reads CASSSLDRETQYF. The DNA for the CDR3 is TGTGCCAGCAGCTCCCTTGACCGGGAGACCCAGTACTTC. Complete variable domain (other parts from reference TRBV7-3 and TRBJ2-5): GAGVSQTPSNKVTEKGKYVELRCDPISGHTALYWYRQSLGQGPEFLIYFQGTGAADDSGLPNDRFFAVRPEGSVSTLKIQRTERGDSAVYLCASSSLDRETQYFGPGTRLLVL.

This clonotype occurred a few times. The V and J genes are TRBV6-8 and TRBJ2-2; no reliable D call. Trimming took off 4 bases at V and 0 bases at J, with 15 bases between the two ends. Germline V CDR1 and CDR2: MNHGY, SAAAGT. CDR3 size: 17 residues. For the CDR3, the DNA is TGTGCCAGCAGTTCGCCTCGTCGGCTGACGAACACCGGGGAGCTGTTTTTT. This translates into CASSSPRRLTNTGELFF.

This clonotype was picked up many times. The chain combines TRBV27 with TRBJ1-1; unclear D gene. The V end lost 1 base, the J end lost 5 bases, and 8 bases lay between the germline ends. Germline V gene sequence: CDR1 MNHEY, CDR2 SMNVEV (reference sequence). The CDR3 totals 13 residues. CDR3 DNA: TGTGCCAGCAGTTTATTAGGCGAGACTGAAGCTTTCTTT. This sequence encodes CASSLLGETEAFF.

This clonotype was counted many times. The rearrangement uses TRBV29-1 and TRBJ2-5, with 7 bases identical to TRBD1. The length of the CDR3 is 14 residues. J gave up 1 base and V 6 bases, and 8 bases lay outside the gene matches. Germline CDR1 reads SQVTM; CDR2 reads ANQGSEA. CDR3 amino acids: CSVPGSGGQETQYF. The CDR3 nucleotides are TGCAGCGTCCCGGGGTCAGGGGGCCAAGAGACCCAGTACTTC.

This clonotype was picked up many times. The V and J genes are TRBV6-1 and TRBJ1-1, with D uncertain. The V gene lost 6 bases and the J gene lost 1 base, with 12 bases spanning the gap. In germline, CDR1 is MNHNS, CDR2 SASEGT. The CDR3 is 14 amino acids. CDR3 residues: CASRKEGGNTEAFF. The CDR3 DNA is TGTGCCAGCAGGAAAGAGGGTGGGAACACTGAAGCTTTCTTT.

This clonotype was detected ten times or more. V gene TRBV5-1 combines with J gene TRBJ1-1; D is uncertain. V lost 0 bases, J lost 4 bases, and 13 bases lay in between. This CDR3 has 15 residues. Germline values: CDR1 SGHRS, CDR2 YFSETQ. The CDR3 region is CASSLEGPGSTEAFF. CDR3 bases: TGCGCCAGCAGCTTGGAGGGCCCAGGATCCACTGAAGCTTTCTTT.

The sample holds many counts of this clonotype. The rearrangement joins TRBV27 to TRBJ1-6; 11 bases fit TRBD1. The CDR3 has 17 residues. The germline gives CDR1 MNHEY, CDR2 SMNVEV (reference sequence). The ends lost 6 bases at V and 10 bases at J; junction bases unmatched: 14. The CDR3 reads CASSPRGTGGKESPLHF. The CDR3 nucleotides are TGTGCCAGCAGCCCTAGAGGGACAGGGGGGAAGGAGTCACCCCTCCACTTT.

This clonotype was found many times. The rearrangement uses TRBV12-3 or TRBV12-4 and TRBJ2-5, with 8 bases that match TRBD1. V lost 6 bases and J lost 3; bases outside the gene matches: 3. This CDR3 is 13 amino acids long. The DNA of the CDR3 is TGTGCCAGCAGCAAGGACAGGGAAGAGACCCAGTACTTC. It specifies CASSKDREETQYF.

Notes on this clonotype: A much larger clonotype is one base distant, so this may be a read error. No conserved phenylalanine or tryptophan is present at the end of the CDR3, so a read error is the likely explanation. This CDR3 reads CASRPPGPNQPQHS. CDR3 in DNA: TGTGCCAGCAGACCTCCCGGGCCCAATCAGCCCCAGCATTCT. The gene calls are TRBV28 and TRBJ1-5, with D unresolved. CDR1 is MDHEN and CDR2 is SYDVKM in the germline V gene. Trimming left V 6 bases short and J 3 bases short, with 12 bases between. This CDR3 has 14 residues.

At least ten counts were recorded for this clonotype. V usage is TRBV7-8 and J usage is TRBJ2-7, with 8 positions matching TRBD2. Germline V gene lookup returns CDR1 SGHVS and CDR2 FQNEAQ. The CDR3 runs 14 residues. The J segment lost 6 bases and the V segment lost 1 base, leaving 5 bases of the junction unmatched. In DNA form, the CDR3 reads TGTGCCAGCAGCTTAGGGGCGGGAGGACTCGAGCAGTACTTC. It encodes CASSLGAGGLEQYF.

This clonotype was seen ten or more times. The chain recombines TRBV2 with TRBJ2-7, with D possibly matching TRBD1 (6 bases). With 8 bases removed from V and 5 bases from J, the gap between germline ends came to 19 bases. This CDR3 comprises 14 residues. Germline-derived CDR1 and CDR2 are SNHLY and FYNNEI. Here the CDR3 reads CASCMSRGINEQYF. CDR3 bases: TGTGCCAGCTGTATGTCCAGGGGAATCAACGAGCAGTACTTC.